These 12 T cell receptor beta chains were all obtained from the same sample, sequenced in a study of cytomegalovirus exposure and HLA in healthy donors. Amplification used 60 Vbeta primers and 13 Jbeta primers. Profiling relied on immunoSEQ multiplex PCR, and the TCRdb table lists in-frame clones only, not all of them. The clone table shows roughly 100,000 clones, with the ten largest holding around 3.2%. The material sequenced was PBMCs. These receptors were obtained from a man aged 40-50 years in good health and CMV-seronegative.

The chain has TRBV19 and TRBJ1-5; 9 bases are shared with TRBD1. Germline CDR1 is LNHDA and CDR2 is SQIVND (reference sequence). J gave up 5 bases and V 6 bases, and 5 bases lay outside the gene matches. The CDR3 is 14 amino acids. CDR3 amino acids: CASSVTGGHQPQHF. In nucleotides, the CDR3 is TGTGCCAGTAGCGTAACAGGGGGCCATCAGCCCCAGCATTTT.

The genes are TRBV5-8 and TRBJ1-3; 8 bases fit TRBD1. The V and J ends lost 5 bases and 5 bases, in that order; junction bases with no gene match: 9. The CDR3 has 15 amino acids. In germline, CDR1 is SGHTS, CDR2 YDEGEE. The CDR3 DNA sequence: TGTGCCAGCAGGAGGGGGACAGGTGCACGAAACACCATATATTTT. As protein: CASRRGTGARNTIYF.

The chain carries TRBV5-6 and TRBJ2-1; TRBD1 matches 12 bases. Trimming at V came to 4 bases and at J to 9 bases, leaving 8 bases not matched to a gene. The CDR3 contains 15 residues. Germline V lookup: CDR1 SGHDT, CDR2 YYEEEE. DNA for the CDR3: TGTGCCAGCAGCGGTGGGACAGGGGGCGCGGGTGAGCAGTTCTTC. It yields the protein CASSGGTGGAGEQFF.

The CDR3 spells CASSIGTKEAFF. The CDR3 DNA reads as TGTGCCAGTAGTATAGGGACAAAAGAAGCTTTCTTT. V gene TRBV19 combines with J gene TRBJ1-1; TRBD1 might be the D (5 bases). V lost 1 base to trimming and J lost 8 bases, with 8 bases between them. Germline values: CDR1 LNHDA, CDR2 SQIVND (reference sequence). This CDR3 region has 12 residues.

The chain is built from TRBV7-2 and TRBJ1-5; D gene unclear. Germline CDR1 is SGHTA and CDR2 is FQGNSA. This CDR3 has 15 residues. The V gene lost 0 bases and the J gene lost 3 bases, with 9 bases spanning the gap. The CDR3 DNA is TGTGCCAGCAGCTTAGCGGCCCGACACAATCAGCCCCAGCATTTT. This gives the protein CASSLAARHNQPQHF.

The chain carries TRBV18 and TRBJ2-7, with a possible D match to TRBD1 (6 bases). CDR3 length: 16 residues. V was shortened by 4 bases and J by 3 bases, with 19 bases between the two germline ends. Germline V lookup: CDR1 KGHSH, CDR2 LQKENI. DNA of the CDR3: TGTGCCAGCTCACAACAACCCCCGGGGACAAACTACGAGCAGTACTTC. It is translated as CASSQQPPGTNYEQYF. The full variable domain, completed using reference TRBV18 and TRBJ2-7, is NAGVMQNPRHLVRRRGQEARLRCSPMKGHSHVYWYRQLPEEGLKFMVYLQKENIIDESGMPKERFSAEFPKEGPSILRIQQVVRGDSAAYFCASSQQPPGTNYEQYFGPGTRLTVT.

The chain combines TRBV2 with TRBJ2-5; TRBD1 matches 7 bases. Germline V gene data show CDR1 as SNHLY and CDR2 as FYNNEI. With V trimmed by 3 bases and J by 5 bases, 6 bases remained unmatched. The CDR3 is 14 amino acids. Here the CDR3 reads CASSEGDRFETQYF. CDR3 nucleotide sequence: TGTGCCAGCAGTGAGGGGGACAGATTTGAGACCCAGTACTTC.

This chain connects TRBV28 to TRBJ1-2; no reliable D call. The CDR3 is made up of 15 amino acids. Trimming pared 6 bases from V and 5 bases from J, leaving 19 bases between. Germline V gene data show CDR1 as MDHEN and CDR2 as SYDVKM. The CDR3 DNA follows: TGTGCCAGCAGCCCCGAGTGGAGGGTACGATATGGCTACACCTTC. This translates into CASSPEWRVRYGYTF.

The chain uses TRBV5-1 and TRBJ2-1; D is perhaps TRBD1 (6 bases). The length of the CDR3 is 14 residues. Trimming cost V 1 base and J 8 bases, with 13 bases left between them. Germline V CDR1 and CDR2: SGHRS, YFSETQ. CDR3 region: CASSLLIRGYEQFF. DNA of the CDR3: TGCGCCAGCAGCTTGCTAATCAGGGGCTATGAGCAGTTCTTC.

The chain's CDR3 is CASSHANTGANVLTF. CDR3 nucleotide sequence: TGCGCCAGCAGCCACGCAAACACAGGGGCCAACGTCCTGACTTTC. The J gene is TRBJ2-6, the V gene TRBV4-3; no clear D. CDR3 length: 15 amino acids. V gave up 3 bases and J gave up 4 bases, with 10 bases separating them. Looked up from germline, CDR1 is LGHNA and CDR2 is YSLEER.

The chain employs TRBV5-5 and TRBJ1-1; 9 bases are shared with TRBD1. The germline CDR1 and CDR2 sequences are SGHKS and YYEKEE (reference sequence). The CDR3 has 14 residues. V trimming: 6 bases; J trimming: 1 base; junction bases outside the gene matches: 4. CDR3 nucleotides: TGTGCCAGCAAACAGGGGGCACGGAACACTGAAGCTTTCTTT. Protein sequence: CASKQGARNTEAFF.

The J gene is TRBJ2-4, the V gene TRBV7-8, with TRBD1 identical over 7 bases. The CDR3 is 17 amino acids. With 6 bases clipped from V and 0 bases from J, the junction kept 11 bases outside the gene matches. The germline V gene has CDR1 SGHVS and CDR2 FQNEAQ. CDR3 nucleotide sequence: TGTGCCAGCAGTCAGCCCCAGGGGGATAAAGCCAAAAACATTCAGTACTTC. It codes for CASSQPQGDKAKNIQYF. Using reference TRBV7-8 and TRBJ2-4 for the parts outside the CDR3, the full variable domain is GAGVSQSPRYKVAKRGQDVALRCDPISGHVSLFWYQQALGQGPEFLTYFQNEAQLDKSGLPSDRFFAERPEGSVSTLKIQRTQQEDSAVYLCASSQPQGDKAKNIQYFGAGTRLSVL.